A selection of T cell receptor beta chains follows, all from one sample in a study of cytomegalovirus exposure and HLA in healthy donors. Assay: immunoSEQ multiplex PCR; the TCRdb copy retains only in-frame clones and omits some. Of about 270,000 clones listed, about nine tenths were seen once; the top ten hold roughly 4%. Input material: PBMCs. The source of these receptors is a man in his forties or fifties in good health and CMV-seropositive. CDR3s include the opening cysteine and the closing phenylalanine or tryptophan. Fields, in order: CDR3 length, clone size, J gene, V gene, D gene, CDR3 DNA, CDR3 protein. D genes are given only for firm matches. Where a row states a size, it is once, few, many or the class of an expanded clone; other rows omit it.

CDR3 length: 14; clone size: once; J gene: TRBJ2-7; V gene: TRBV28; D gene: TRBD2; CDR3 DNA: TGTGCCAGCAGCAAAACTAGCGGGAGTTACGAGCAGTACTTC; CDR3 protein: CASSKTSGSYEQYF
CDR3 length: 15; clone size: NA; J gene: TRBJ1-1; V gene: TRBV7-2; D gene: NA; CDR3 DNA: TGTGCCAGCAGCTTAGCGGGAGCCTTGAACACTGAAGCTTTCTTT; CDR3 protein: CASSLAGALNTEAFF
CDR3 length: 14; clone size: NA; J gene: TRBJ2-7; V gene: TRBV19; D gene: TRBD1; CDR3 DNA: TGTGCCAGTAGTATGGGACAGGGGGCCTACGAGCAGTACTTC; CDR3 protein: CASSMGQGAYEQYF
CDR3 length: 15; clone size: NA; J gene: TRBJ2-7; V gene: TRBV6-5; D gene: TRBD1; CDR3 DNA: TGTGCCAGCAGACTCCGGGACAGGGGGTTCTACGAGCAGTACTTC; CDR3 protein: CASRLRDRGFYEQYF
CDR3 length: 15; clone size: NA; J gene: TRBJ1-5; V gene: TRBV7-8; D gene: NA; CDR3 DNA: TGTGCCAGCAGCTTACAGGCCAATAGCAATCAGCCCCAGCATTTT; CDR3 protein: CASSLQANSNQPQHF
CDR3 length: 15; clone size: NA; J gene: TRBJ2-1; V gene: TRBV7-9; D gene: NA; CDR3 DNA: TGTGCCAGCAGCCCCTCAGGGTCATCCTACAATGAGCAGTTCTTC; CDR3 protein: CASSPSGSSYNEQFF
CDR3 length: 16; clone size: NA; J gene: TRBJ2-6; V gene: TRBV4-3; D gene: TRBD1; CDR3 DNA: TGCGCCAGCAGCCGCCCGACAGGGGCTGGGGCCAACGTCCTGACTTTC; CDR3 protein: CASSRPTGAGANVLTF
CDR3 length: 13; clone size: NA; J gene: TRBJ2-3; V gene: TRBV28; D gene: TRBD2; CDR3 DNA: TGTGCCAGCAAAACAGCGGGACTAGATACGCAGTATTTT; CDR3 protein: CASKTAGLDTQYF
CDR3 length: 18; clone size: NA; J gene: TRBJ2-2; V gene: TRBV5-8; D gene: TRBD2; CDR3 DNA: TGTGCCAGCAGCTTAACCGGACTAGCGGGAGTAGTCACCGGGGAGCTGTTTTTT; CDR3 protein: CASSLTGLAGVVTGELFF
CDR3 length: 15; clone size: NA; J gene: TRBJ2-7; V gene: TRBV4-2; D gene: TRBD2; CDR3 DNA: TGTGCCAGCAGCCAAGTGGTAGCGGGAGGCCACGAGCAGTACTTC; CDR3 protein: CASSQVVAGGHEQYF
CDR3 length: 14; clone size: NA; J gene: TRBJ1-4; V gene: TRBV2; D gene: NA; CDR3 DNA: TGTGCCAGCAGAGACAGCCGGATAGGGGAAAAACTGTTTTTT; CDR3 protein: CASRDSRIGEKLFF
CDR3 length: 13; clone size: NA; J gene: TRBJ2-5; V gene: TRBV18; D gene: NA; CDR3 DNA: TGTGCCAGCTCACCAGGGAGCAGGGAGACCCAGTACTTC; CDR3 protein: CASSPGSRETQYF
CDR3 length: 16; clone size: NA; J gene: TRBJ1-1; V gene: TRBV14; D gene: NA; CDR3 DNA: TGTGCCAGCAGCCAGAAGGTCGGGACAATGAACACTGAAGCTTTCTTT; CDR3 protein: CASSQKVGTMNTEAFF
CDR3 length: 15; clone size: NA; J gene: TRBJ2-2; V gene: TRBV7-9; D gene: NA; CDR3 DNA: TGTGCCAGCAGCTCATTACAGGGTTTCACCGGGGAGCTGTTTTTT; CDR3 protein: CASSSLQGFTGELFF
CDR3 length: 16; clone size: NA; J gene: TRBJ2-2; V gene: TRBV9; D gene: NA; CDR3 DNA: TGTGCCAGCAGCGTAGAGAGTGCCGGGAGTGTCGGGGAGCTGTTTTTT; CDR3 protein: CASSVESAGSVGELFF
CDR3 length: 15; clone size: once; J gene: TRBJ1-2; V gene: TRBV28; D gene: NA; CDR3 DNA: TGTGCCAGCAGTGTGGGGCAACCGGTTTCCTGGGGCTACACCTTC; CDR3 protein: CASSVGQPVSWGYTF
CDR3 length: 16; clone size: NA; J gene: TRBJ1-2; V gene: TRBV28; D gene: NA; CDR3 DNA: TGTGCCAGCAGCACGCCTCGTGTACTAAGGGGCTATGGCTACACCTTC; CDR3 protein: CASSTPRVLRGYGYTF
CDR3 length: 15; clone size: NA; J gene: TRBJ1-5; V gene: TRBV9; D gene: NA; CDR3 DNA: TGTGCCAGCAGCTCGGGAGCGGGTAGCAATCAGCCCCAGCATTTT; CDR3 protein: CASSSGAGSNQPQHF
CDR3 length: 14; clone size: once; J gene: TRBJ2-7; V gene: TRBV28; D gene: NA; CDR3 DNA: TGTGCCAGCAGTCAGGGGGGAAGCTCCTACGAGCAGTACTTC; CDR3 protein: CASSQGGSSYEQYF
CDR3 length: 12; clone size: NA; J gene: TRBJ2-1; V gene: TRBV29-1; D gene: NA; CDR3 DNA: TGCAGCGTCCCTAGTGAAGGAGATGAGCAGTTCTTC; CDR3 protein: CSVPSEGDEQFF
CDR3 length: 15; clone size: NA; J gene: TRBJ2-7; V gene: TRBV10-3; D gene: NA; CDR3 DNA: TGTGCCATCAGTGAGTCTGAACTCAACTCCTACGAGCAGTACTTC; CDR3 protein: CAISESELNSYEQYF
CDR3 length: 13; clone size: NA; J gene: TRBJ1-2; V gene: TRBV4-1; D gene: TRBD1; CDR3 DNA: TGCGCCAGCAGCCAACCGACAGGGTATGGCTACACCTTC; CDR3 protein: CASSQPTGYGYTF
CDR3 length: 14; clone size: NA; J gene: TRBJ2-7; V gene: TRBV19; D gene: TRBD2; CDR3 DNA: TGTGCCAGTAGGACTAGCGGAGCCCCCTACGAGCAGTACTTC; CDR3 protein: CASRTSGAPYEQYF
CDR3 length: 14; clone size: NA; J gene: TRBJ1-1; V gene: TRBV7-9; D gene: NA; CDR3 DNA: TGTGCCAGCAGCTATATACAGGGGAACACTGAAGCTTTCTTT; CDR3 protein: CASSYIQGNTEAFF
CDR3 length: 13; clone size: NA; J gene: TRBJ2-7; V gene: TRBV5-6; D gene: NA; CDR3 DNA: TGTGCCAGCAGCTCCTTCTTGGGGCCAGAGCAGTACTTC; CDR3 protein: CASSSFLGPEQYF
CDR3 length: 15; clone size: NA; J gene: TRBJ2-3; V gene: TRBV7-3; D gene: NA; CDR3 DNA: TGTGCCAGCAGCCCTGAGGGGGTGCTCGCAGATACGCAGTATTTT; CDR3 protein: CASSPEGVLADTQYF
CDR3 length: 11; clone size: NA; J gene: TRBJ2-7; V gene: TRBV2; D gene: TRBD1; CDR3 DNA: TGTGCCAGGGGACAGGACCACGAGCAGTACTTC; CDR3 protein: CARGQDHEQYF
CDR3 length: 15; clone size: NA; J gene: TRBJ2-1; V gene: TRBV27; D gene: TRBD1; CDR3 DNA: TGTGCCAGCAGCACCCGGGACAGGGTCTACAATGAGCAGTTCTTC; CDR3 protein: CASSTRDRVYNEQFF
CDR3 length: 13; clone size: NA; J gene: TRBJ2-1; V gene: TRBV7-9; D gene: TRBD2; CDR3 DNA: TGTGCCAGCAGCTCTAGCGGGGGGGGTCAGCAGTTCTTC; CDR3 protein: CASSSSGGGQQFF
CDR3 length: 14; clone size: NA; J gene: TRBJ2-7; V gene: TRBV4-1; D gene: NA; CDR3 DNA: TGCGCCAGCAGCCAAGGTTTCGGAGACTACGAGCAGTACTTC; CDR3 protein: CASSQGFGDYEQYF
CDR3 length: 15; clone size: NA; J gene: TRBJ1-4; V gene: TRBV28; D gene: NA; CDR3 DNA: TGTGCCAGCAGTCGAGTGGGGGGGGGATATGAAAAACTGTTTTTT; CDR3 protein: CASSRVGGGYEKLFF
CDR3 length: 15; clone size: NA; J gene: TRBJ1-1; V gene: TRBV28; D gene: NA; CDR3 DNA: TGTGCCAGCACCTTGGCGGGGGCGGATGGAAATGGGGCTTTCTTT; CDR3 protein: CASTLAGADGNGAFF
CDR3 length: 17; clone size: NA; J gene: TRBJ2-1; V gene: TRBV7-8; D gene: NA; CDR3 DNA: TGTGCCAGCAGCTTAGACTGGCGGGTCGCTGAGTACAATGAGCAGTTCTTC; CDR3 protein: CASSLDWRVAEYNEQFF
CDR3 length: 15; clone size: NA; J gene: TRBJ2-1; V gene: TRBV11-2; D gene: TRBD2; CDR3 DNA: TGTGCCAGCAGCTTAGGCGGGAGAACCTACAATGAGCAGTTCTTC; CDR3 protein: CASSLGGRTYNEQFF
CDR3 length: 14; clone size: NA; J gene: TRBJ1-2; V gene: TRBV28; D gene: NA; CDR3 DNA: TGTGCCAGCAGTTCTATGAATGGGGAGGGCGGCTACACCTTC; CDR3 protein: CASSSMNGEGGYTF
CDR3 length: 20; clone size: NA; J gene: TRBJ2-7; V gene: TRBV29-1; D gene: TRBD2; CDR3 DNA: TGCAGCGTTGAAGGGGGTTCAGTTCACAGCGGGAGCGGCGTGTCCTACGAGCAGTACTTC; CDR3 protein: CSVEGGSVHSGSGVSYEQYF
CDR3 length: 14; clone size: NA; J gene: TRBJ2-7; V gene: TRBV19; D gene: TRBD1; CDR3 DNA: TGTGCCAGTAGTAGCCGGACAGGGAGATACGAGCAGTACTTC; CDR3 protein: CASSSRTGRYEQYF
CDR3 length: 15; clone size: NA; J gene: TRBJ2-7; V gene: TRBV5-1; D gene: NA; CDR3 DNA: TGCGCCAGCAGCTTGGCGGTTGGGCCAAACTACGAGCAGTACTTC; CDR3 protein: CASSLAVGPNYEQYF
CDR3 length: 17; clone size: NA; J gene: TRBJ2-5; V gene: TRBV11-2; D gene: TRBD2; CDR3 DNA: TGTGCCAGCAGCTTACATCCCCTAGCGGGGCGCCAAGAGACCCAGTACTTC; CDR3 protein: CASSLHPLAGRQETQYF
CDR3 length: 21; clone size: once; J gene: TRBJ2-3; V gene: TRBV4-2; D gene: TRBD2; CDR3 DNA: TGTGCCAGCAGCCTTGGGGCTTTCTTAGCGGGGGATGGCTATAGCACAGATACGCAGTATTTT; CDR3 protein: CASSLGAFLAGDGYSTDTQYF
CDR3 length: 15; clone size: few; J gene: TRBJ1-1; V gene: TRBV27; D gene: NA; CDR3 DNA: TGTGCCAGCAGTGCCAGACAGGATATGGTCACTGAAGCTTTCTTT; CDR3 protein: CASSARQDMVTEAFF
CDR3 length: 15; clone size: NA; J gene: TRBJ1-5; V gene: TRBV19; D gene: TRBD1; CDR3 DNA: TGTGCCAGTACCGGAATGACAGGGTTCAATCAGCCCCAGCATTTT; CDR3 protein: CASTGMTGFNQPQHF
CDR3 length: 13; clone size: NA; J gene: TRBJ2-7; V gene: TRBV15; D gene: NA; CDR3 DNA: TGTGCCACCAGAATGGCAATCTCCTACGAGCAGTACTTC; CDR3 protein: CATRMAISYEQYF
CDR3 length: 15; clone size: NA; J gene: TRBJ1-5; V gene: TRBV15; D gene: NA; CDR3 DNA: TGTGCCACCAGCAGAGGTGGACTCAGCAATCAGCCCCAGCATTTT; CDR3 protein: CATSRGGLSNQPQHF
CDR3 length: 16; clone size: NA; J gene: TRBJ1-5; V gene: TRBV19; D gene: TRBD1; CDR3 DNA: TGTGCCAGTAGTATAGGCGGACAGGGGAGCAATCAGCCCCAGCATTTT; CDR3 protein: CASSIGGQGSNQPQHF
CDR3 length: 14; clone size: NA; J gene: TRBJ1-5; V gene: TRBV2; D gene: TRBD1; CDR3 DNA: TGTGCCAGCGGGTGGGGGACAGGGGGTCAGCCCCAGCATTTT; CDR3 protein: CASGWGTGGQPQHF
CDR3 length: 15; clone size: once; J gene: TRBJ2-1; V gene: TRBV9; D gene: TRBD2; CDR3 DNA: TGTGCCAGCAGCGTCAGCGGGAGCCCAAGCAATGAGCAGTTCTTC; CDR3 protein: CASSVSGSPSNEQFF
CDR3 length: 15; clone size: NA; J gene: TRBJ2-1; V gene: TRBV5-4; D gene: NA; CDR3 DNA: TGTGCCAGCAGCTTGGGGAGAGGAAGATTTAATGAGCAGTTCTTC; CDR3 protein: CASSLGRGRFNEQFF
CDR3 length: 14; clone size: NA; J gene: TRBJ2-7; V gene: TRBV10-3; D gene: NA; CDR3 DNA: TGTGCCATCAGTGACCAGGGGAACTCCTACGAGCAGTACTTC; CDR3 protein: CAISDQGNSYEQYF
CDR3 length: 17; clone size: NA; J gene: TRBJ2-7; V gene: TRBV5-1; D gene: TRBD2; CDR3 DNA: TGCGCCAGCAGCTTACAGACTAGCGGGAGCCTGACCTACGAGCAGTACTTC; CDR3 protein: CASSLQTSGSLTYEQYF
CDR3 length: 13; clone size: NA; J gene: TRBJ2-7; V gene: TRBV27; D gene: NA; CDR3 DNA: TGTGCCAGCAGCGACAGCGTTCGTGGAGAGCAGTACTTC; CDR3 protein: CASSDSVRGEQYF
CDR3 length: 12; clone size: NA; J gene: TRBJ2-7; V gene: TRBV7-9; D gene: NA; CDR3 DNA: TGTGCCAGCACCGCGGACAGCTACGAGCAGTACTTC; CDR3 protein: CASTADSYEQYF
CDR3 length: 15; clone size: NA; J gene: TRBJ2-3; V gene: TRBV5-4; D gene: NA; CDR3 DNA: TGTGCCAGCAGCCGCCGGGACTCCCTACGGGATACGCAGTATTTT; CDR3 protein: CASSRRDSLRDTQYF